The table lists the clone carrying this TCR beta chain with a count of one. This CDR3 has 18 amino acids. V dropped 2 bases and J dropped 3; count of bases not matched to a gene: 16. In germline, CDR1 is ENHRY, CDR2 SYGVKD. The sample comes from a study of T cell changes during pregnancy in multiple sclerosis. Here immunoSEQ multiplex PCR was the method, and the copy in TCRdb shows in-frame clones only, minus some. The sample yields around 100,000 clones, 92% seen once. The sequence derives from a female donor with multiple sclerosis, enrolled in a pregnancy study. This sequence joins TRBV10-3 and TRBJ2-7; 7 bases align to TRBD2. The material was peripheral blood, obtained after pregnancy. CDR3 in DNA: TGTGCCATCAGTGAGCCTCCCCTAGCGGATACTCATTACTACGAGCAGTACTTC. Translated, it gives CAISEPPLADTHYYEQYF.